This T cell receptor beta chain emerged from a study of naive and memory T cell subsets. Study observations and caveats: Possibly reflecting memory cells re-expressing CD45RA, a few larger clonotypes occurred in naive repertoires, especially CD8.

This CDR3 has 13 residues. Trimming removed 6 bases at V and 0 bases at J, with 7 bases between. Two oligonucleotides, mixed equimolar, formed the beta constant-region primer covering TRBC1 and TRBC2. Nested alpha and beta constant-region primers with the SP2 primer drove four PCR rounds on ligated cDNA. From the UMI-ligation and nested PCR reads, TCRdb called clonotypes with MiXCR, one entry per CDR3 protein. The sample shows over 110,000 distinct CDR3 sequences, approximately 21% of them seen only once. As to this clonotype: Antigen: not known.

The rearrangement uses TRBV12-3 or TRBV12-4 and TRBJ2-3; D gene uncertain. Material for sequencing was naive CD8+ T cells from blood. This receptor was taken from a human donor in good health. The DNA of the CDR3 is TGTGCCAGCAGATCTCATAGCACAGATACGCAGTATTTT. This sequence encodes CASRSHSTDTQYF.